The 29 T cell receptor beta chains listed next were all sequenced from one sample in a study of shared clonotypes between healthy human individuals. Produced via immunoSEQ multiplex PCR; TCRdb's table is partial and in-frame only. The sample lists more than 600,000 clones, roughly nine tenths occurring once. CD45RO-negative CD8 cells positively selected for CCR7 made up the naive population, which excluded terminally differentiated effector memory CD45RA+ cells. The sequencing sample was made of naive CD8+ T cells sorted from blood. Receptors originate from a young man in good health.

This clone appeared a single time. The sample carries other DNA sequences with the same CDR3. This sequence joins TRBV11-2 and TRBJ2-7; D may be TRBD1 or TRBD2 (5 bases each). The CDR3 loop spans 13 amino acids. V shed 5 bases and J shed 0 bases, with 8 bases lying between them. CDR1 and CDR2 from the germline V gene are SGHAT and FQNNGV. CDR3 loop: CASSPGPSYEQYF. The CDR3 DNA follows: TGTGCCAGCAGCCCGGGGCCCTCCTACGAGCAGTACTTC.

The chain couples TRBV10-2 to TRBJ1-4; no clear D gene. The CDR3 runs to 12 residues. CDR1 is WSHSY, CDR2 SAAADI, per germline. Trimming shortened V by 6 bases and J by 5 bases, and 7 bases separated the two germline ends. The CDR3 DNA reads TGCGCCAGCAGCTATCCGAATGAAAAACTGTTTTTT. Translation gives CASSYPNEKLFF.

The V and J genes are TRBV29-1 and TRBJ1-2; TRBD1 matches 10 bases. The J segment lost 3 bases and the V segment lost 3 bases, leaving 4 bases of the junction unmatched. The germline V gene encodes CDR1 SQVTM and CDR2 ANQGSEA. This CDR3 is built from 14 residues. The CDR3 is CSVEGDRGDYGYTF. The DNA for the CDR3 is TGCAGCGTTGAGGGGGACAGGGGAGACTATGGCTACACCTTC.

This chain joins TRBV7-6 and TRBJ2-7; no clear D. This CDR3 is built from 13 residues. Germline V gives CDR1 SGHVS, CDR2 FNYEAQ. Trimming took off 0 bases at V and 4 bases at J, with 7 bases between the two ends. The CDR3 region has the DNA TGTGCCAGCAGCTTAGCCCTAGAATACGAGCAGTACTTC. It is translated as CASSLALEYEQYF.

J is TRBJ2-7 and V is TRBV11-2; a weak D match, TRBD1 (5 bases). CDR1 SGHAT and CDR2 FQNNGV come from the germline V gene. With 7 bases removed from V and 0 bases from J, the gap between germline ends came to 13 bases. This CDR3 has 14 amino acids. CDR3 in amino acids: CASKQDTPSYEQYF. In DNA, the CDR3 is TGTGCCAGCAAACAGGACACTCCCTCCTACGAGCAGTACTTC. The entire variable domain, with the rest obtained from reference TRBV11-2 and TRBJ2-7, is as follows: EAGVAQSPRYKIIEKRQSVAFWCNPISGHATLYWYQQILGQGPKLLIQFQNNGVVDDSQLPKDRFSAERLKGVDSTLKIQPAKLEDSAVYLCASKQDTPSYEQYFGPGTRLTVT.

This clone was recorded once. The chain recombines TRBV10-3 with TRBJ1-5; no definite D call. This CDR3 region has 17 residues. The germline V and J ends were trimmed by 3 bases and 0 bases, with 15 bases remaining between them. Germline V lookup: CDR1 ENHRY, CDR2 SYGVKD. The CDR3 DNA sequence: TGTGCCATCAGTGAAAGGGCACAGATGTATAGCAATCAGCCCCAGCATTTT. Translation gives CAISERAQMYSNQPQHF.

The chain joins TRBV28 to TRBJ1-5; D remains unclear. V lost 1 base and J 3 bases, leaving 16 bases between the germline ends. Per germline, CDR1 MDHEN and CDR2 SYDVKM. The CDR3 contains 17 residues. CDR3 sequence: CASSLFGRVSINQPQHF. CDR3 nucleotides: TGTGCCAGCAGTTTATTTGGGCGGGTTTCCATCAATCAGCCCCAGCATTTT.

This clone has a single count. V and J are TRBV5-1 and TRBJ2-3; the match to TRBD2 covers 8 bases. The CDR3 is made up of 16 amino acids. The V gene end was trimmed by 3 bases and the J gene end by 1 base; junction bases not matched to a gene: 7. CDR1 and CDR2 (germline): SGHRS, YFSETQ. Here the CDR3 reads CASSYDSGGRTDTQYF. CDR3 DNA: TGCGCCAGCAGCTACGACAGCGGGGGTCGCACAGATACGCAGTATTTT.

V usage is TRBV29-1 and J usage is TRBJ2-7; the D is unclear. The CDR3 spans 15 residues. Germline assignment: CDR1 SQVTM and CDR2 ANQGSEA. V lost 0 bases, J lost 2 bases, and 14 bases lay in between. The CDR3 DNA reads TGCAGCGTTGAAGATCACGGGCTAGAAACCTACGAGCAGTACTTC. This translates into CSVEDHGLETYEQYF.

The genes are TRBV6-1 and TRBJ1-2; 8 positions agree with TRBD1. V dropped 6 bases and J dropped 4; count of bases not matched to a gene: 7. CDR3 length: 14 amino acids. Germline CDR1 and CDR2: MNHNS and SASEGT. The CDR3 nucleotides read TGTGCCAGCAGGGGGACAGGAGGTGGCTATGGCTACACCTTC. It yields the protein CASRGTGGGYGYTF.

The chain has TRBV19 and TRBJ2-7, with D unclear. V lost 3 bases to trimming and J lost 6 bases, with 9 bases between them. The CDR3 has 12 amino acids. The germline V gene has CDR1 LNHDA and CDR2 SQIVND (reference sequence). The CDR3 protein is CASSMSLSEQYF. CDR3 sequence (DNA): TGTGCCAGTAGTATGTCGCTTTCCGAGCAGTACTTC.

The chain has TRBV7-6 and TRBJ2-3; D might be TRBD1 or TRBD2, each matching 5 bases. Germline CDR1 is SGHVS and CDR2 is FNYEAQ. The ends were cut back, 5 bases at V and 0 bases at J, with 15 bases in the middle. This CDR3 comprises 16 residues. CDR3 bases: TGTGCCAGCAGCCCCGGGACGCAGGATAGCACAGATACGCAGTATTTT. This translates into CASSPGTQDSTDTQYF.

This chain connects TRBV27 to TRBJ2-7; unclear D gene. The V and J ends lost 6 bases and 0 bases respectively, with 9 bases between them. CDR3 length equals 13 residues. CDR1 and CDR2 from the germline V gene are MNHEY and SMNVEV (reference sequence). The CDR3 coding sequence is TGTGCCAGCAGCTCTAGTAGCTCCTACGAGCAGTACTTC. It is translated as CASSSSSSYEQYF.

The chain employs TRBV7-8 and TRBJ2-3; 9 nucleotides line up with TRBD2. The CDR3 totals 17 residues. Losses at the gene ends were 0 bases for V and 2 bases for J; bases not matched to a gene: 6. Germline loops: CDR1 SGHVS, CDR2 FQNEAQ. CDR3 nucleotide sequence: TGTGCCAGCAGCTTAGCCCCTAGCGGGACCGCCACAGATACGCAGTATTTT. It yields the protein CASSLAPSGTATDTQYF.

V gene TRBV27 combines with J gene TRBJ2-6; D gene uncertain. Trimming left V 10 bases short and J 1 base short, with 5 bases between. In germline, CDR1 is MNHEY, CDR2 SMNVEV (reference sequence). This CDR3 contains 12 residues. Here the CDR3 reads CATQSGANVLTF. As DNA, the CDR3 is TGTGCCACACAATCTGGGGCCAACGTCCTGACTTTC.

V and J are TRBV28 and TRBJ2-7; D perhaps matches TRBD2 (6 bases). CDR3 size: 14 residues. Trimming stripped 8 bases from V and 3 bases from J, with 17 bases between. Germline CDR1 is MDHEN and CDR2 is SYDVKM. As DNA, the CDR3 is TGTGCCAGCCAGGTAGCCGGGAGTGGCTACGAGCAGTACTTC. It yields the protein CASQVAGSGYEQYF.

The chain recombines TRBV7-9 with TRBJ2-5; D possibly matches TRBD1 or TRBD2 (6 bases each). The germline CDR1 and CDR2 sequences are SEHNR and FQNEAQ (reference sequence). Trimming shortened V by 4 bases and J by 5 bases, and 14 bases separated the two germline ends. The CDR3 extends over 14 amino acids. The CDR3 reads CASSSLLGGETQYF. The DNA for the CDR3 is TGTGCCAGCAGCTCCCTCCTAGGGGGGGAGACCCAGTACTTC.

The chain carries TRBV7-2 and TRBJ2-1, with unresolved D. Per the germline V gene, CDR1 is SGHTA and CDR2 is FQGNSA. Trimming took 1 base from V and 4 from J, leaving 11 bases between them. The CDR3 is made up of 15 amino acids. CDR3 nucleotides: TGTGCCAGCAGCTTAGTAGGATCGGATTACAATGAGCAGTTCTTC. Protein sequence: CASSLVGSDYNEQFF.

V usage is TRBV27 and J usage is TRBJ2-1; no firm D call. Between the trimmed V and J ends, which lost 8 bases and 2 bases, there was a span of 7 bases. CDR3 length equals 12 residues. Germline V gene sequence: CDR1 MNHEY, CDR2 SMNVEV (reference sequence). Written as DNA, the CDR3 is TGTGCCAGCGGACGCCCCTACAATGAGCAGTTCTTC. This gives the protein CASGRPYNEQFF.

CDR3 in amino acids: CASSYTTANEQFF. Written as DNA, the CDR3 is TGTGCCAGCAGCTATACGACTGCCAATGAGCAGTTCTTC. The rearrangement links TRBV7-9 to TRBJ2-1, with D uncertain. This CDR3 has 13 amino acids. V lost 4 bases and J lost 6, with 10 bases in between. The V gene's germline CDR1 is SEHNR and CDR2 FQNEAQ (reference sequence).

The chain carries TRBV19 and TRBJ2-3; no clear D gene. The germline CDR1 and CDR2 sequences are LNHDA and SQIVND (reference sequence). The CDR3 length is 14 residues. V was shortened by 3 bases and J by 5 bases, with 12 bases between the two germline ends. The CDR3 DNA reads TGTGCCAGTAGTATTAGTCTAGGCGTAGATACGCAGTATTTT. Amino acid sequence: CASSISLGVDTQYF. Supplemented by reference TRBV19 and TRBJ2-3, the full variable domain reads DGGITQSPKYLFRKEGQNVTLSCEQNLNHDAMYWYRQDPGQGLRLIYYSQIVNDFQKGDIAEGYSVSREKKESFPLTVTSAQKNPTAFYLCASSISLGVDTQYFGPGTRLTVL.

The gene calls are TRBV2 and TRBJ2-2, with 7 bases that match TRBD1. The CDR3 length is 16 residues. Germline CDR1 and CDR2: SNHLY and FYNNEI. V trimming: 2 bases; J trimming: 3 bases; junction bases outside the gene matches: 6. In DNA form, the CDR3 reads TGTGCCAGCAGTGAATCGGGGACAGAATACACCGGGGAGCTGTTTTTT. Protein product: CASSESGTEYTGELFF.

The chain couples TRBV7-9 to TRBJ1-1; maybe TRBD1 (5 bases). Trimming removed 6 bases from V and 11 bases from J, with 16 bases in between. This CDR3 has 12 residues. Germline V lookup: CDR1 SEHNR, CDR2 FQNEAQ (reference sequence). The CDR3 bases are TGTGCCAGCAGTGGCACAGGACGGGAGGCTTTCTTT. It codes for CASSGTGREAFF.

The V and J genes are TRBV7-2 and TRBJ2-3; D possibly corresponds to TRBD2 (5 bases). The CDR3 runs to 16 residues. From germline, CDR1 is SGHTA and CDR2 FQGNSA. The V end was cut by 6 bases, the J end by 3 bases, with 19 bases between. CDR3 nucleotides: TGTGCCAGCAGGCCAGCCGGGGTGGCGCTAACAGATACGCAGTATTTT. Translated, it gives CASRPAGVALTDTQYF.

This chain uses TRBV19 with TRBJ1-5, with D perhaps TRBD1 (5 bases). Per germline, CDR1 LNHDA and CDR2 SQIVND (reference sequence). The CDR3 totals 15 residues. Trimming took 3 bases from V and 3 from J, leaving 12 bases between them. CDR3 nucleotides: TGTGCCAGTAGTATCTGGGGCCGAGACAATCAGCCCCAGCATTTT. The encoded protein is CASSIWGRDNQPQHF.

This clone was seen a single time. This same CDR3 is encoded by further DNA sequences in the sample. This chain connects TRBV7-9 to TRBJ2-1; perhaps TRBD2 as D (6 bases). The length of the CDR3 is 17 residues. V was clipped by 0 bases and J by 4 bases, with 16 bases between them. CDR1 and CDR2 from the germline V gene are SEHNR and FQNEAQ (reference sequence). The CDR3 nucleotides read TGTGCCAGCAGCTTAGCGGAGACTAGTGGGGAATACAATGAGCAGTTCTTC. Amino acids: CASSLAETSGEYNEQFF.

V usage is TRBV5-6 and J usage is TRBJ2-7, with 9 bases matching TRBD2. Trimming took 3 bases from V and 4 from J; bases not matched to a gene: 8. Germline CDR1 reads SGHDT; CDR2 reads YYEEEE. The CDR3 spans 15 residues. The CDR3 is CASSSVAGGRYEQYF. CDR3 sequence (DNA): TGTGCCAGCAGCTCTGTGGCGGGAGGGCGTTACGAGCAGTACTTC.

The chain couples TRBV4-3 to TRBJ2-1; D call uncertain. This CDR3 contains 15 residues. The germline V and J ends were trimmed by 0 bases and 4 bases, with 10 bases remaining between them. The germline V gene has CDR1 LGHNA and CDR2 YSLEER. The CDR3 loop is CASSQDQVQYNEQFF. CDR3 bases: TGCGCCAGCAGCCAAGATCAGGTACAGTACAATGAGCAGTTCTTC.

This clone is a singleton in its sample. This sequence joins TRBV29-1 and TRBJ2-7; D remains unclear. V was cut by 5 bases and J by 4 bases, with 12 bases left in between. This CDR3 contains 12 residues. Germline-derived CDR1 and CDR2 are SQVTM and ANQGSEA. DNA for the CDR3: TGCAGCGTTTGGGTTAGATCGTACGAGCAGTACTTC. This sequence encodes CSVWVRSYEQYF.